The entry below gives a single TCR beta chain sequence along with its context. As yet, its antigen is unknown. The data are from a study of cytomegalovirus exposure and HLA in healthy donors. Study-wide points: In vitro assays verified that a few CMV-associated chains recognized CMV antigens specifically. Trimming of TCR beta V- and J-genes showed a link, identified in a later analysis, to a missense DCLRE1C variant.

The CDR3 has 16 amino acids. V lost 1 base and J lost 2, with 13 bases in between. Per the germline V gene, CDR1 is LGHNA and CDR2 is YNFKEQ. A multiplex PCR was run with 60 Vbeta primers and 13 Jbeta primers. Clones were read by immunoSEQ multiplex PCR, and TCRdb kept only the in-frame ones, dropping some. The sample includes approximately 150,000 clones. The sequence was collected from a woman in her 50s in good health and CMV-seronegative. V gene TRBV4-2 combines with J gene TRBJ2-3; possibly TRBD2 for D (5 bases). Material for sequencing was PBMCs. The CDR3: CASSQGFSLATDTQYF. CDR3 DNA: TGTGCCAGCAGCCAAGGATTTAGCCTAGCCACAGATACGCAGTATTTT.